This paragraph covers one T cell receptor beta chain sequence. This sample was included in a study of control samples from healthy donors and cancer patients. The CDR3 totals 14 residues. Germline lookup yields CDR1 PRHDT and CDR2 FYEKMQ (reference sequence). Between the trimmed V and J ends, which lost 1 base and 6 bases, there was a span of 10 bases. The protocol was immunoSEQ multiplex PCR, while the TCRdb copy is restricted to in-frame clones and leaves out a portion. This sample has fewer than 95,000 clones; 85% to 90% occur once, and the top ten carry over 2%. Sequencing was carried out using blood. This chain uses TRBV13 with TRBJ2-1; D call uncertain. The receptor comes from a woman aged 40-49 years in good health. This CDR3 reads CASSLVAVGNEQFF. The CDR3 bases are TGTGCCAGCAGCTTAGTAGCAGTCGGCAATGAGCAGTTCTTC.